Included here is one T cell receptor (beta chain) sequence, with context. The antigen is not known. Separation from the roughly 670-subject first cohort characterized the roughly 130-subject validation cohort, to which the donors belonged. This specimen comes from a study of cytomegalovirus exposure and HLA in healthy donors. The wider study: Later, an analysis reported that the 95 to 150 validation repertoires had used the same platform as the approximately 680 first-cohort repertoires. General observations from the study: The investigators catalogued under 200 TCR beta chains as cytomegalovirus-associated. Most TCR sequences were seen very rarely across donors, but some public TCRs occurred in many.

Generated by immunoSEQ multiplex PCR, the TCRdb table keeps only in-frame clones and is missing some. The table shows 100,000 or so clones, with over 75% occurring only once. This TCR derives from a man between 18 and 35 years old in good health and CMV-seropositive. The sequencing input was PBMCs.

The CDR3 sequence is CASSSSGTGVGYTF. CDR3 nucleotide sequence: TGTGCCAGCAGTTCATCCGGGACAGGGGTCGGCTACACCTTC. The gene calls are TRBV27 and TRBJ1-2, with 10 positions matching TRBD1. The CDR3 sequence is 14 residues long. Germline-derived CDR1 and CDR2 are MNHEY and SMNVEV (reference sequence). V shed 4 bases, J shed 8 bases, and the junction held 7 bases outside the gene matches.